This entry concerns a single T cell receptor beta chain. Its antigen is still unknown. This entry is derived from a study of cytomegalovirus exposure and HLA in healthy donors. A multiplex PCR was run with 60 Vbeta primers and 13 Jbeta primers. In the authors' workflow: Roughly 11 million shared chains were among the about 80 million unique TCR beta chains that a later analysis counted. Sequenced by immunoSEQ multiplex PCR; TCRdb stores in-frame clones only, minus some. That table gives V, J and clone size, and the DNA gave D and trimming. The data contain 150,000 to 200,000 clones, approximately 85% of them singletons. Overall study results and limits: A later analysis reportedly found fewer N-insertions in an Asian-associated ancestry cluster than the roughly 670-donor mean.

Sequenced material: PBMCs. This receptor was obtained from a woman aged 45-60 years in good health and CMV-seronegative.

The CDR3 DNA is TGTGCCAGCGGAGGACTATCTCCCTACAATGAGCAGTTCTTC. This gives the protein CASGGLSPYNEQFF. The chain joins TRBV7-6 to TRBJ2-1, with D perhaps TRBD2 (6 bases). The CDR3 consists of 14 residues. Germline lookup yields CDR1 SGHVS and CDR2 FNYEAQ. The V end lost 8 bases, the J end lost 2 bases, and 13 bases lay between the germline ends. Full variable domain (rest looked up from reference TRBV7-6 and TRBJ2-1): GAGVSQSPRYKVTKRGQDVALRCDPISGHVSLYWYRQALGQGPEFLTYFNYEAQQDKSGLPNDRFSAERPEGSISTLTIQRTEQRDSAMYRCASGGLSPYNEQFFGPGTRLTVL.